This T cell receptor (beta chain) comes out of a study of early stage breast cancer tumors. Study overall: Average read coverage per sample was approximately 9.4-fold.

Study conclusions and caveats: Bulk DNA sequencing of unsorted cells missed chain pairing and markers.

There are a few counts of this clone. What it binds is unknown. The assay was immunoSEQ multiplex PCR, and TCRdb's table has in-frame clones only and misses some. The repertoire includes about 28,000 clones, roughly 55% of them detected once, and 8.5% sits in the top ten. Sequencing was carried out using breast tumor tissue. The source of this sequence is a person aged 50-59 years with breast cancer.

This chain's CDR3 is CASSVELGAYNEQFF. CDR3 DNA: TGTGCCAGCAGCGTAGAACTAGGGGCATACAATGAGCAGTTCTTC. V is TRBV9 and J is TRBJ2-1, with D possibly being TRBD1 or TRBD2 (5 bases each). The V gene lost 0 bases and the J gene lost 4 bases, with 11 bases spanning the gap. CDR3 length: 15 amino acids. The germline gives CDR1 SGDLS, CDR2 YYNGEE. The whole variable domain, remainder taken from reference TRBV9 and TRBJ2-1, is DSGVTQTPKHLITATGQRVTLRCSPRSGDLSVYWYQQSLDQGLQFLIQYYNGEERAKGNILERFSAQQFPDLHSELNLSSLELGDSALYFCASSVELGAYNEQFFGPGTRLTVL.